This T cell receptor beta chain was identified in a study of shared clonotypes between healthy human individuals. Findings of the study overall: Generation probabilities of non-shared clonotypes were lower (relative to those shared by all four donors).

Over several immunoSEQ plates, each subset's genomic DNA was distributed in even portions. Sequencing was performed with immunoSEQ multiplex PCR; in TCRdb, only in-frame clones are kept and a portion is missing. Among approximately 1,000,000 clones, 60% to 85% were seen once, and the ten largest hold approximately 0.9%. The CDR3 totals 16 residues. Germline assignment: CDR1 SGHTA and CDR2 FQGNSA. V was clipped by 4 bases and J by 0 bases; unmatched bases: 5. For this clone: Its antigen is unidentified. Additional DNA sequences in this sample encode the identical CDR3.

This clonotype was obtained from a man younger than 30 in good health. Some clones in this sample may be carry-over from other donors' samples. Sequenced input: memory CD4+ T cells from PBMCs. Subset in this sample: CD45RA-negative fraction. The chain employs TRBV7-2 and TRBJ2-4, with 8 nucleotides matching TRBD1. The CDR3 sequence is CASSSDRELAKNIQYF. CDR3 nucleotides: TGTGCCAGCAGCTCGGACAGGGAACTAGCCAAAAACATTCAGTACTTC.